These T cell receptor beta chains were read from a single sample in a study of OX40 agonist ivuxolimab in advanced cancers. Sequencing used immunoSEQ multiplex PCR; TCRdb keeps in-frame clones, though not all of them. This sample yields about 40,000 clones, of which about 88% are seen a single time; roughly 2.6% belongs to the top ten. Source: CD4+ or CD8+ T cells sorted from blood, taken in a trial of the OX40 agonist ivuxolimab. Receptor source: an adult with an advanced solid tumor such as melanoma, head and neck, liver or kidney cancer. Both conserved end residues are part of each CDR3. The D gene is left open where the match is weak. Only some rows state a clone size, as once, few, many or a class for expanded clones.

J gene | CDR3 length | V gene | D gene | clone size | CDR3 protein | CDR3 DNA
TRBJ1-1 | 14 | TRBV11-2 | - | - | CASSPRAGNTEAFF | TGTGCCAGCAGCCCTAGGGCGGGGAACACTGAAGCTTTCTTT
TRBJ1-6 | 15 | TRBV14 | - | - | CASSLRTPDNSPLHF | TGTGCCAGCAGCCTCCGGACCCCCGATAATTCACCCCTCCACTTT
TRBJ2-1 | 16 | TRBV9 | TRBD2 | - | CASSPRAGALYNEQFF | TGTGCCAGCAGCCCGAGAGCGGGGGCCCTCTACAATGAGCAGTTCTTC
TRBJ2-3 | 16 | TRBV9 | - | - | CASSVGIKDSTDTQYF | TGTGCCAGCAGCGTAGGGATTAAGGACAGCACAGATACGCAGTATTTT
TRBJ1-2 | 13 | TRBV2 | - | few | CASSVSGGYGYTF | TGTGCCAGCAGTGTCAGTGGTGGTTATGGCTACACCTTC
TRBJ1-1 | 16 | TRBV21-1 | - | - | CASSKSNDDMNTEAFF | TGTGCCAGCAGCAAAAGTAATGACGACATGAACACTGAAGCTTTCTTT
TRBJ2-2 | 13 | TRBV5-1 | TRBD2 | - | CASSTDRGGELVF | TGCGCCAGCAGCACCGACCGCGGGGGGGAGCTGGTTTTT
TRBJ2-3 | 14 | TRBV10-1 | TRBD2 | - | CASSVRGGPDTQYF | TGCGCCAGCAGTGTCCGGGGGGGCCCGGATACGCAGTATTTT
TRBJ2-3 | 15 | TRBV29-1 | - | - | CSVLTGTGLTDTQYF | TGCAGCGTTCTGACCGGGACTGGCTTGACAGATACGCAGTATTTT
TRBJ2-7 | 12 | TRBV6-5 | - | - | CAISRWAHEQYF | TGTGCCATTTCCCGTTGGGCTCACGAGCAGTACTTC
TRBJ1-6 | 15 | TRBV7-2 | - | - | CASSPWVQGNSPLHF | TGTGCCAGCAGCCCCTGGGTGCAGGGAAATTCACCCCTCCACTTT
TRBJ2-7 | 12 | TRBV7-2 | - | - | CASSLTTYEQYF | TGTGCCAGCAGCCTTACCACCTACGAGCAGTACTTC
TRBJ1-2 | 14 | TRBV6-4 | - | - | CASSDSGGTSGYTF | TGTGCCAGCAGTGACTCTGGGGGGACAAGTGGCTACACCTTC
TRBJ2-3 | 14 | TRBV18 | TRBD1 | - | CASSPTGGTDTQYF | TGTGCCAGCTCACCAACAGGGGGAACAGATACGCAGTATTTT
TRBJ2-7 | 15 | TRBV7-9 | TRBD1 | - | CASSGGTGGWYEQYF | TGTGCCAGCAGCGGGGGGACAGGGGGATGGTACGAGCAGTACTTC
TRBJ2-7 | 14 | TRBV6-5 | TRBD1 | - | CASTKPGTGDEQYF | TGTGCCAGCACCAAACCCGGGACAGGGGACGAGCAGTACTTC
TRBJ2-1 | 16 | TRBV7-2 | - | - | CASSLGPDSRSTEQFF | TGTGCCAGCAGCTTAGGGCCGGACAGCAGATCCACGGAGCAGTTCTTC
TRBJ2-1 | 17 | TRBV5-4 | - | - | CASSLDNAPGSRNEQFF | TGTGCCAGCAGCCTTGATAACGCCCCAGGGAGCCGCAATGAGCAGTTCTTC
TRBJ2-6 | 15 | TRBV7-3 | - | - | CASSFDLSGANVLTF | TGTGCCAGCAGCTTCGATCTCTCTGGGGCCAACGTCCTGACTTTC
TRBJ1-1 | 14 | TRBV7-9 | - | - | CASSLEVLRTEAFF | TGTGCCAGCAGCTTAGAGGTCTTGCGGACTGAAGCTTTCTTT
TRBJ1-4 | 15 | TRBV2 | - | - | CASSDDEGGAEKLFF | TGTGCCAGCAGTGATGATGAAGGGGGGGCTGAAAAACTGTTTTTT
TRBJ2-5 | 14 | TRBV5-1 | - | - | CASSVGHLGETQYF | TGCGCCAGCAGCGTGGGACACCTGGGGGAGACCCAGTACTTC
TRBJ2-3 | 14 | TRBV7-9 | - | - | CASSLTANTDTQYF | TGTGCCAGCAGCTTAACAGCAAACACAGATACGCAGTATTTT
TRBJ2-7 | 14 | TRBV6-5 | TRBD2 | - | CASRRGGLWDEQYF | TGTGCCAGCAGACGCGGGGGGCTTTGGGACGAGCAGTACTTC
TRBJ1-3 | 14 | TRBV9 | - | - | CASSVARSGNTIYF | TGTGCCAGCAGCGTAGCCCGGTCGGGAAACACCATATATTTT
TRBJ1-3 | 16 | TRBV11-2 | TRBD1 | - | CASSLGDSRTGNTIYF | TGTGCCAGCAGCTTAGGGGACAGCCGAACTGGAAACACCATATATTTT
TRBJ1-4 | 14 | TRBV4-1 | - | - | CASSQEPTGEKLFF | TGCGCCAGCAGCCAGGAACCCACAGGGGAAAAACTGTTTTTT